This TCR beta chain was sequenced for a study of blood T cell repertoires in COVID-19. On the study more broadly: Donors in the United States, Italy and Spain gave samples during acute or convalescent COVID-19. PBMCs, B-cell-depleted T cells, or T cells were the source of the cDNA or gDNA that made up the material.

Original data processing: Estimated nucleated cell counts came from reference gene primer amplification. TCRdb's copy holds only in-frame clones and misses some; the assay was immunoSEQ multiplex PCR. V and J calls and clone size are given by that table; D and trimming were obtained from the DNA. Of around 190,000 clones detected, 80% to 90% appear once; the ten largest clones hold approximately 2%. The CDR3 extends over 11 amino acids. V shed 3 bases and J shed 4 bases, with 3 bases lying between them. The specimen sequenced was peripheral blood. The chain uses TRBV12-3 or TRBV12-4 and TRBJ1-2; D remains ambiguous. The TCR comes from a man younger than 35 who had recovered from COVID-19. The CDR3 is CASSFSYGYTF. The CDR3 nucleotides are TGTGCCAGCAGTTTTAGCTATGGCTACACCTTC.